The 5 T cell receptor beta chains listed next were all sequenced from one sample in a study of CD8+CD57+ T cells in acquired aplastic anemia. By flow cytometry, patients selected for sequencing had shown an expansion of CD8+CD57+ cells. TCR beta VDJ and CDR3 profiling used genomic DNA as template. TCRdb processed the reads anew with MiXCR; each CDR3 protein has one entry. The sample carries fewer than 200,000 distinct CDR3 sequences, around 50% recorded once. The sequenced sample was sorted CD4+, CD8+, or CD8+CD57+ T cells (not recorded which) from PBMCs. Every receptor here comes from a human donor with aplastic anemia.

This clonotype was seen once. The chain recombines TRBV19 with TRBJ1-1; D uncertain. Germline V gives CDR1 LNHDA, CDR2 SQIVND (reference sequence). With 6 bases removed from V and 1 base from J, the gap between germline ends came to 12 bases. The CDR3 loop spans 14 amino acids. The DNA for the CDR3 is TGTGCCAGTAGCGACGTGGCGGGGAACACTGAAGCTTTCTTT. Its translation: CASSDVAGNTEAFF.

V is TRBV11-1 and J is TRBJ2-7; perhaps TRBD1 as D (6 bases). Germline loops: CDR1 SGHAT, CDR2 FQDESV (reference sequence). The CDR3 has 16 residues. V shed 0 bases and J shed 4 bases, with 16 bases lying between them. CDR3 coding DNA: TGTGCCAGCAGCTTAGCGGAAGAAGGACAGAAGTACGAGCAGTACTTC. It codes for CASSLAEEGQKYEQYF. Complete variable domain (other parts from reference TRBV11-1 and TRBJ2-7): EAEVAQSPRYKITEKSQAVAFWCDPISGHATLYWYRQILGQGPELLVQFQDESVVDDSQLPKDRFSAERLKGVDSTLKIQPAELGDSAMYLCASSLAEEGQKYEQYFGPGTRLTVT.

The J gene is TRBJ1-1, the V gene TRBV3-1; no clear D gene. This CDR3 comprises 15 residues. V was cut by 1 base and J by 1 base, with 10 bases left in between. The germline V gene has CDR1 LGHDT and CDR2 YNNKEL (reference sequence). The CDR3 reads CASSQGDGWNTEAFF. CDR3 in DNA: TGTGCCAGCAGCCAAGGAGATGGATGGAACACTGAAGCTTTCTTT. The variable domain in full, completed from reference TRBV3-1 and TRBJ1-1, reads DTAVSQTPKYLVTQMGNDKSIKCEQNLGHDTMYWYKQDSKKFLKIMFSYNNKELIINETVPNRFSPKSPDKAHLNLHINSLELGDSAVYFCASSQGDGWNTEAFFGQGTRLTVV.

This clonotype was observed a handful of times. The chain joins TRBV7-9 to TRBJ1-1; TRBD1 is a possible D gene (5 bases). CDR3 length: 13 residues. Germline CDR1 reads SEHNR; CDR2 reads FQNEAQ (reference sequence). V was trimmed by 1 base and J by 4 bases, leaving 7 bases between them. CDR3 sequence: CASSLGQSTEAFF. CDR3 in DNA: TGTGCCAGCAGCTTAGGACAGTCCACTGAAGCTTTCTTT.

The V gene is TRBV20-1, the J gene TRBJ2-3, with 12 positions matching TRBD1. Germline V gives CDR1 DFQATT, CDR2 SNEGSKA (reference sequence). This CDR3 contains 14 residues. The V gene end was trimmed by 5 bases and the J gene end by 4 bases; junction bases not matched to a gene: 4. The CDR3 region is CSARGTGGADTQYF. Here the CDR3 DNA reads TGCAGTGCTCGAGGGACAGGGGGCGCAGATACGCAGTATTTT.